This T cell receptor beta chain was captured by sequencing in a study of HIV-infected patients and healthy controls. The repertoire came from unfractionated whole blood and reflected all unsorted peripheral T cells. Alpha and beta constant-region primers primed reverse transcription of around 540 ng RNA. Each of the alpha and beta chains got its own library through chain-specific third strand synthesis with indices. TCRdb ran MiXCR on the 5' RACE reads and lists one entry per CDR3 protein. This sample has about 10,000 distinct CDR3 sequences, with roughly 8% found just once. The study's findings and limits: HIV+ repertoires were severely depleted of MAIT alpha-chain CDR3s, unlike healthy controls. HIV-infected patients and controls differed significantly in mean usage of eight alpha and eight beta V genes. CDR3 sharing between individuals was lower in HIV-infected patients than in healthy controls.

This clonotype is medium-sized by share. The target antigen is unknown. Germline CDR1 SGHTA, CDR2 FQGNSA. The CDR3 covers 18 residues. With V trimmed by 1 base and J by 1 base, 11 bases remained unmatched. The sequencing input was blood. This TCR was sampled from an adult in good health. This chain uses TRBV7-2 with TRBJ1-1; TRBD1 agrees at 8 bases. The CDR3 nucleotides are TGTGCCAGCAGCTTAGGAGGTCGTCCAGGGACAGGGAACACTGAAGCTTTCTTT. Its translation: CASSLGGRPGTGNTEAFF.